The 8 T cell receptor beta chains below were found in one sample sequenced in a study of human T cells and chemical hapten exposure. The time point here: patch test 1, 2 weeks after DPC sensitization. The treatment: therapeutic diphenylcyclopropenone sensitization with weekly scalp DPC. Each CDR3 protein is one row after TCRdb ran MiXCR on the RACE reads. The sample shows some 400,000 distinct CDR3 sequences, 4.8% of them seen only once. Sequenced here: whole blood, sampled in connection with sensitization to the hapten diphenylcyclopropenone (DPC). The source of these receptors is a woman aged 45 to 65 with alopecia areata. Some clones in this sample may be carry-over from other donors' samples.

This clonotype was counted a few times. The rearrangement uses TRBV29-1 and TRBJ2-1; 9 positions match TRBD1. V dropped 3 bases and J dropped 8; count of bases not matched to a gene: 11. Germline lookup yields CDR1 SQVTM and CDR2 ANQGSEA. This CDR3 is built from 15 residues. The CDR3 DNA reads TGCAGCGTTGACAATAGTCACACAGGGGGCGATGAGCAGTTCTTC. As protein: CSVDNSHTGGDEQFF.

This clonotype was found a few times. J is TRBJ2-1 and V is TRBV4-1; 12 positions match TRBD2. The J segment lost 9 bases and the V segment lost 1 base, leaving 4 bases of the junction unmatched. CDR3 length equals 15 residues. The V gene's germline CDR1 is MGHRA and CDR2 YSYEKL. CDR3 coding DNA: TGCGCCAGCAGCCAAGTTGGACTAGCGGGGAGTGAGCAGTTCTTC. Its translation: CASSQVGLAGSEQFF.

This clonotype was picked up one time. The rearrangement uses TRBV5-6 and TRBJ2-7, with D tentatively TRBD2 (5 bases). The germline gives CDR1 SGHDT, CDR2 YYEEEE. V was trimmed by 1 base and J by 4 bases, leaving 9 bases between them. The CDR3 loop spans 13 amino acids. The CDR3 sequence is CASSLYSAYEQYF. The CDR3 DNA is TGTGCCAGCAGCTTGTATAGCGCTTACGAGCAGTACTTC.

This sequence joins TRBV4-1 and TRBJ1-6, with 8 bases aligning to TRBD1. V dropped 2 bases and J dropped 8; count of bases not matched to a gene: 8. The CDR3 length is 16 residues. Germline loops: CDR1 MGHRA, CDR2 YSYEKL. CDR3 sequence reads: CASSQIRTGGHSPLHF. CDR3 in DNA: TGCGCCAGCAGCCAAATACGAACAGGGGGACATTCACCCCTCCACTTT.

This clonotype has ten or more counts. This chain uses TRBV10-3 with TRBJ1-1; D gene uncertain. The V gene's germline CDR1 is ENHRY and CDR2 SYGVKD. The CDR3 covers 15 residues. Between the trimmed V and J ends, which lost 0 bases and 6 bases, there was a span of 14 bases. The CDR3 bases are TGTGCCATCAGTGAGTCGAAAGGTCTCTCCGCTGAAGCTTTCTTT. Protein product: CAISESKGLSAEAFF.

As concerns this clonotype: It may be a read error: a sequence one base away is much more abundant. CDR3 DNA: TGTTCCACCAGCAGAGAAACGGTGTCTGAAGCTTTCTTT. Its protein product is CSTSRETVSEAFF. This chain joins TRBV15 and TRBJ1-1; D unclear. CDR3 length: 13 amino acids. CDR1 and CDR2 (germline): LNHNV, YYDKDF (reference sequence).

Ten or more counts support this clonotype. The rearrangement links TRBV20-1 to TRBJ2-7; D is perhaps TRBD2 (6 bases). There are 15 residues in the CDR3. The V gene's germline CDR1 is DFQATT and CDR2 SNEGSKA (reference sequence). V shed 0 bases and J shed 0 bases, with 12 bases lying between them. In DNA, the CDR3 is TGCAGTGCTAGAGATCGGGGGTCGGGCTCCTACGAGCAGTACTTC. Residues: CSARDRGSGSYEQYF.

This clonotype was recorded at least ten times. This sequence joins TRBV9 and TRBJ2-7, with 11 bases fitting TRBD1. Germline-derived CDR1 and CDR2 are SGDLS and YYNGEE. V lost 4 bases, J lost 7 bases, and 7 bases stayed unmatched. This CDR3 has 14 amino acids. CDR3 DNA: TGTGCCAGCAGCCTAGGACAGGGGGCTGGAGAGCAGTACTTC. This sequence encodes CASSLGQGAGEQYF.